A single sample gave rise to the 25 T cell receptor beta chains below, sequenced in a study of blood T cell repertoires in COVID-19. Sequencing used immunoSEQ multiplex PCR; TCRdb keeps in-frame clones, though not all of them. The table includes 80,000 to 100,000 clones, about 82% detected once. Sequenced: peripheral blood. Receptors originate from an elderly woman in a cohort sampled during active or convalescent COVID-19.

The chain employs TRBV5-4 and TRBJ2-3; D possibly corresponds to TRBD2 (6 bases). The CDR3 is made up of 18 amino acids. The germline gives CDR1 SGHNT, CDR2 YYREEE (reference sequence). V lost 3 bases to trimming and J lost 6 bases, with 26 bases between them. CDR3 in DNA: TGTGCCAGCAGCTGGGGTACTGGGATATTGGGGGGTAGGGATACGCAGTATTTT. Translation: CASSWGTGILGGRDTQYF.

V usage is TRBV30 and J usage is TRBJ1-1; D unclear. Germline values: CDR1 GTSNPN, CDR2 SVGIG (reference sequence). Trimming cost V 3 bases and J 4 bases, with 12 bases left between them. The CDR3 is 13 residues long. Here the CDR3 DNA reads TGTGCCTGGAGGGTCCAAGGGAGCACTGAAGCTTTCTTT. As protein: CAWRVQGSTEAFF.

The chain recombines TRBV6-5 with TRBJ1-1; D perhaps matches TRBD1 (5 bases). This CDR3 has 14 amino acids. The germline CDR1 and CDR2 sequences are MNHEY and SVGAGI. Trimming pared 7 bases from V and 4 bases from J, leaving 16 bases between. This CDR3 reads CASILKPGPTEAFF. CDR3 in DNA: TGTGCCAGCATCCTAAAGCCAGGGCCCACTGAAGCTTTCTTT.

The rearrangement uses TRBV5-1 and TRBJ2-3; 8 bases are a match to TRBD2. The length of the CDR3 is 17 residues. Germline loops: CDR1 SGHRS, CDR2 YFSETQ. After removal of 4 bases from V and 1 base from J, the junction contained 11 bases not matched to a gene. The CDR3 DNA is TGCGCCAGCAGCGATCAGGGTATAGCGGGACGCACAGATACGCAGTATTTT. Its translation is CASSDQGIAGRTDTQYF.

The chain uses TRBV2 and TRBJ1-3; no firm D call. CDR3 length: 14 amino acids. Germline values: CDR1 SNHLY, CDR2 FYNNEI. Trimming removed 6 bases from V and 0 bases from J, with 9 bases in between. The CDR3, as DNA: TGTGCCAGCAGGGCCTTTGGCTCTGGAAACACCATATATTTT. It translates to CASRAFGSGNTIYF.

The rearrangement joins TRBV11-2 to TRBJ2-3; D is undetermined. Trimming stripped 1 base from V and 3 bases from J, with 5 bases between. Germline lookup yields CDR1 SGHAT and CDR2 FQNNGV. The CDR3 covers 13 residues. CDR3 nucleotide sequence: TGTGCCAGCAGCTTAGCGGGTACAGATACGCAGTATTTT. Translated, it gives CASSLAGTDTQYF. The complete variable domain, with remaining parts taken from reference TRBV11-2 and TRBJ2-3, reads EAGVAQSPRYKIIEKRQSVAFWCNPISGHATLYWYQQILGQGPKLLIQFQNNGVVDDSQLPKDRFSAERLKGVDSTLKIQPAKLEDSAVYLCASSLAGTDTQYFGPGTRLTVL.

This clone was observed once. The chain employs TRBV2 and TRBJ2-7; 9 bases align to TRBD1. Germline CDR1 and CDR2: SNHLY and FYNNEI. J was trimmed by 7 bases and V by 4 bases; bases with no gene match: 8. This CDR3 comprises 14 residues. The CDR3: CASSGGRDRAEQYF. The DNA of the CDR3 is TGTGCCAGCAGTGGTGGTCGGGACAGGGCTGAGCAGTACTTC.

V gene TRBV4-1 combines with J gene TRBJ2-3; 9 bases are shared with TRBD1. Germline-derived CDR1 and CDR2 are MGHRA and YSYEKL. The J segment lost 6 bases and the V segment lost 6 bases, leaving 10 bases of the junction unmatched. The CDR3 runs to 15 residues. In nucleotides, the CDR3 is TGCGCCAGCAGTCCCGGGACAGGGCCCGGGGATACGCAGTATTTT. It codes for CASSPGTGPGDTQYF.

This rearrangement joins TRBV5-4 to TRBJ1-6; D is perhaps TRBD1 (5 bases). The CDR3 contains 15 residues. The germline V gene has CDR1 SGHNT and CDR2 YYREEE (reference sequence). V shed 1 base and J shed 5 bases, with 10 bases lying between them. Here the CDR3 DNA reads TGTGCCAGCAGCTTGAACGGGGGTAATAATTCACCCCTCCACTTT. This sequence encodes CASSLNGGNNSPLHF.

CDR3 in DNA: TGTGCCAGCAGCCAAGGACTAGCGGGGGCAGATACGCAGTATTTT. The encoded protein is CASSQGLAGADTQYF. V and J are TRBV4-2 and TRBJ2-3; 12 nucleotides line up with TRBD2. The germline V gene has CDR1 LGHNA and CDR2 YNFKEQ. CDR3 length: 15 amino acids. V dropped 1 base and J dropped 4; count of bases not matched to a gene: 0.

This chain uses TRBV30 with TRBJ2-3; TRBD2 matches at 7 bases. The V segment lost 0 bases and the J segment 6 bases; nucleotides outside the gene matches: 6. The CDR3 loop spans 14 amino acids. Germline CDR1 is GTSNPN and CDR2 is SVGIG (reference sequence). DNA of the CDR3: TGTGCCTGGAGTGTAAAAGCGGGGAGGGATACGCAGTATTTT. This translates into CAWSVKAGRDTQYF.

The rearrangement links TRBV29-1 to TRBJ2-7; maybe TRBD1 (6 bases). The CDR3 runs 11 residues. Germline values: CDR1 SQVTM, CDR2 ANQGSEA. Trimming shortened V by 6 bases and J by 2 bases, and 8 bases separated the two germline ends. CDR3 sequence reads: CSVGDTYEQYV. The CDR3 DNA reads TGCAGCGTGGGGGACACCTACGAGCAGTACGTC.

A few counts support this clone. V and J are TRBV5-1 and TRBJ2-3; 7 bases fit TRBD2. The ends lost 0 bases at V and 4 bases at J; junction bases unmatched: 5. Germline CDR1 is SGHRS and CDR2 is YFSETQ. The CDR3 loop spans 15 amino acids. For the CDR3, the DNA is TGCGCCAGCAGCTTGGGCGGGAGTAAATCAGATACGCAGTATTTT. This codes for CASSLGGSKSDTQYF. Filled out from reference TRBV5-1 and TRBJ2-3, the complete variable domain reads KAGVTQTPRYLIKTRGQQVTLSCSPISGHRSVSWYQQTPGQGLQFLFEYFSETQRNKGNFPGRFSGRQFSNSRSEMNVSTLELGDSALYLCASSLGGSKSDTQYFGPGTRLTVL.

The chain uses TRBV9 and TRBJ2-2, with no clear D. V was trimmed by 4 bases and J by 3 bases, leaving 4 bases between them. Germline values: CDR1 SGDLS, CDR2 YYNGEE. The CDR3 sequence is 12 residues long. The CDR3 sequence is CASSTHTGELFF. The CDR3, as DNA: TGTGCCAGCAGCACTCACACCGGGGAGCTGTTTTTT.

The V call is TRBV5-6, the J call TRBJ2-1; D possibly corresponds to TRBD1 (5 bases). This CDR3 is built from 16 residues. V dropped 4 bases and J dropped 0 bases, with 14 bases sitting between them. CDR1 SGHDT and CDR2 YYEEEE come from the germline V gene. The CDR3 loop reads CASSGALLYSYNEQFF. The CDR3 nucleotides are TGTGCCAGCAGCGGGGCGCTGTTGTACTCCTACAATGAGCAGTTCTTC.

The chain employs TRBV7-2 and TRBJ1-6, with D tentatively TRBD1 (6 bases). V was shortened by 5 bases and J by 10 bases, with 18 bases between the two germline ends. Per the germline V gene, CDR1 is SGHTA and CDR2 is FQGNSA. This CDR3 has 15 amino acids. In DNA form, the CDR3 reads TGTGCCAGCAGCCTACGAGGACAGAGTGCCTCACCCCTCCACTTT. Protein: CASSLRGQSASPLHF.

The chain joins TRBV28 to TRBJ1-5; no definite D call. CDR1 is MDHEN and CDR2 is SYDVKM in the germline V gene. The germline V and J ends were trimmed by 2 bases and 7 bases, with 6 bases remaining between them. The length of the CDR3 is 12 residues. The CDR3 here is CASSLLQQPQHF. CDR3 bases: TGTGCCAGCAGTTTACTGCAGCAGCCCCAGCATTTT.

This sequence joins TRBV5-1 and TRBJ1-3, with 10 bases identical to TRBD1. V lost 4 bases to trimming and J lost 2 bases; unmatched junction nucleotides: 0. The CDR3 runs to 14 residues. The germline V gene has CDR1 SGHRS and CDR2 YFSETQ. CDR3 sequence: CASSGTGAGNTIYF. CDR3 DNA: TGCGCCAGCAGCGGGACAGGGGCTGGAAACACCATATATTTT.

The gene calls are TRBV5-4 and TRBJ2-5; TRBD1 matches 8 bases. In germline, CDR1 is SGHNT, CDR2 YYREEE (reference sequence). The CDR3 spans 15 residues. The V gene end was trimmed by 4 bases and the J gene end by 2 bases; junction bases not matched to a gene: 7. CDR3 in DNA: TGTGCCAGCAGCCCAAACACAGGGGGGCAAGAGACCCAGTACTTC. Its translation is CASSPNTGGQETQYF.

The CDR3 here is CAWSPRGVVGEKLFF. The CDR3 region has the DNA TGTGCCTGGAGTCCCCGGGGGGTGGTAGGAGAAAAACTGTTTTTT. The chain has TRBV30 and TRBJ1-4; D possibly corresponds to TRBD1 (5 bases). The CDR3 is 15 amino acids. The germline V gene encodes CDR1 GTSNPN and CDR2 SVGIG (reference sequence). V lost 2 bases to trimming and J lost 8 bases, with 18 bases between them.

This chain joins TRBV7-8 and TRBJ2-3; no firm D call. The germline V gene encodes CDR1 SGHVS and CDR2 FQNEAQ. There are 15 residues in the CDR3. The V end lost 4 bases, the J end lost 2 bases, and 13 bases lay between the germline ends. The DNA for the CDR3 is TGTGCCAGCAGCTCTAGTGCCACTTACACAGATACGCAGTATTTT. It is translated as CASSSSATYTDTQYF.

V and J are TRBV2 and TRBJ1-3; 7 nucleotides match TRBD1. Germline assignment: CDR1 SNHLY and CDR2 FYNNEI. This CDR3 is built from 15 residues. The V segment lost 7 bases and the J segment 6 bases; nucleotides outside the gene matches: 12. DNA for the CDR3: TGTGCCAGCACAGACGGCGGCAGGGGGTCAAACACCATATATTTT. Translated, it gives CASTDGGRGSNTIYF.

The rearrangement links TRBV24-1 to TRBJ2-1, with D tentatively TRBD2 (6 bases). Per the germline V gene, CDR1 is KGHDR and CDR2 is SFDVKD. Trimming stripped 3 bases from V and 2 bases from J, with 13 bases between. The length of the CDR3 is 16 residues. The CDR3 DNA follows: TGTGCCACCAGTGATGGGGGGACCGATACCTACAATGAGCAGTTCTTC. It translates to CATSDGGTDTYNEQFF.

This sequence joins TRBV5-1 and TRBJ1-2; 11 positions agree with TRBD1. Germline CDR1 is SGHRS and CDR2 is YFSETQ. CDR3 size: 16 residues. V trimming: 4 bases; J trimming: 0 bases; junction bases outside the gene matches: 5. The DNA of the CDR3 is TGCGCCAGCAGCCCTGGACAGGGGGCTCCTAACTATGGCTACACCTTC. It encodes CASSPGQGAPNYGYTF.

V gene TRBV30 combines with J gene TRBJ2-3, with 8 bases fitting TRBD2. Trimming at V came to 5 bases and at J to 3 bases, leaving 4 bases not matched to a gene. The CDR3 has 13 amino acids. Germline V gene sequence: CDR1 GTSNPN, CDR2 SVGIG (reference sequence). The CDR3 here is CAWGLAFTDTQYF. DNA for the CDR3: TGTGCCTGGGGACTAGCTTTTACAGATACGCAGTATTTT.